This entry is about one T cell receptor beta chain. This specimen belongs to a study of blood T cell repertoires in COVID-19. Study summary: The study drew acute and convalescent COVID-19 samples from the United States, Italy and Spain. The analysed material was cDNA or gDNA that came from T cells, B-cell-depleted T cells, or PBMCs.

Original analysis: Amplification with reference gene primers provided the estimates of nucleated cell counts. Assay used: immunoSEQ multiplex PCR; TCRdb lists only in-frame clones, some missing. Clonal size and the V and J genes are those of that table, whereas D and trimming came from the DNA. The sample has about 210,000 clones; around 90% are singletons. Between the trimmed V and J ends, which lost 2 bases and 3 bases, there was a span of 7 bases. Germline CDR1 MNHNS, CDR2 SASEGT. The CDR3 spans 14 residues. This TCR derives from a man between 18 and 29 years old with active or convalescent COVID-19. The sample was peripheral blood. This chain uses TRBV6-1 with TRBJ2-2; no reliable D call. The CDR3 nucleotides are TGTGCCAGCAGTGAATTGCGGCACACCGGGGAGCTGTTTTTT. Amino acids: CASSELRHTGELFF.